This T cell receptor beta chain was obtained from a study of T cell responses to AZD1222 COVID-19 vaccine. Per germline, CDR1 SQVTM and CDR2 ANQGSEA. V trimming: 0 bases; J trimming: 5 bases; junction bases outside the gene matches: 6. CDR3 size: 14 residues. The table came from immunoSEQ multiplex PCR; TCRdb's copy has only in-frame clones and leaves some out. The sample lists more than 120,000 clones; roughly nine tenths were seen once. The study pooled second doses at about 4 or about 12 weeks. Findings of the study overall: Dominant CD4 TCR responses targeted spike regions 160-218 and 743-854. Clonal diversity was possibly underestimated, and white British individuals and females predominated among donors.

Worth noting for this clone: Its specificity is unknown.

Sequenced material: peripheral blood, taken 28 days after the second AZD1222 dose. The V and J genes are TRBV29-1 and TRBJ1-1; 7 positions match TRBD1. The TCR sequence derives from an adult who received the AZD1222 COVID-19 vaccine. DNA of the CDR3: TGCAGCGTTGAAGAGGGAGGGGGCGGAACTGAAGCTTTCTTT. This translates into CSVEEGGGGTEAFF.